The source of this T cell receptor (beta chain) is a study of blood T cell repertoires in COVID-19. Study at large: There were acute and convalescent COVID-19 samples, and they came from the United States, Italy and Spain. In each case, the material was cDNA or gDNA derived from T cells, B-cell-depleted T cells, or PBMCs.

Original processing methods: Reference gene primer amplification yielded estimated nucleated cell counts. Data came from immunoSEQ multiplex PCR; TCRdb stores just in-frame clones and leaves some out. Clone size and the V and J calls come from that table; the DNA yielded D and trimming. The sample yields fewer than 150,000 clones, 87% seen once. Germline-derived CDR1 and CDR2 are SGHDN and FVKESK. Trimming cost V 4 bases and J 0 bases, with 7 bases left between them. The CDR3 is 13 residues long. The V call is TRBV14, the J call TRBJ2-7; tentatively, D is TRBD2 (5 bases). This receptor was identified in a human donor in a cohort sampled during active COVID-19. The specimen sequenced was peripheral blood. In nucleotides, the CDR3 is TGTGCCAGCAGCCTAGCGCGCTCCTACGAGCAGTACTTC. Amino acids: CASSLARSYEQYF.